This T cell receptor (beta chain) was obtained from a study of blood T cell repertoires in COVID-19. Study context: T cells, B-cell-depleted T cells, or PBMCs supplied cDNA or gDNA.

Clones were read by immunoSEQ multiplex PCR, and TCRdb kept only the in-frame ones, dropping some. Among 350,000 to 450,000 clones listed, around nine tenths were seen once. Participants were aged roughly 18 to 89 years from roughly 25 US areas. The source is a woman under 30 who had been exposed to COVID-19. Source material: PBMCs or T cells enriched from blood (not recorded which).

This CDR3 is CASSRQGQETQYF. CDR3 DNA sequence: TGTGCCAGCAGTAGACAGGGACAAGAGACCCAGTACTTC. The rearrangement joins TRBV25-1 to TRBJ2-5; 7 bases are a match to TRBD1. V lost 5 bases, J lost 2 bases, and 2 bases stayed unmatched. The germline V gene encodes CDR1 MGHDK and CDR2 SYGVNS. This CDR3 region has 13 residues. Full variable domain (missing parts from reference TRBV25-1 and TRBJ2-5): EADIYQTPRYLVIGTGKKITLECSQTMGHDKMYWYQQDPGMELHLIHYSYGVNSTEKGDLSSESTVSRIRTEHFPLTLESARPSHTSQYLCASSRQGQETQYFGPGTRLLVL.